This T cell receptor (beta chain) was found in a study of cytomegalovirus exposure and HLA in healthy donors. General study findings and limits: About 87% or about 30% of the time was how often most TCR beta V segments were productive, according to an earlier analysis.

The primer mix had 60 Vbeta and 13 Jbeta primers. The method was immunoSEQ multiplex PCR; TCRdb's version includes in-frame clones alone and lacks a portion of them. The sample holds 50,000 to 60,000 clones; 70% to 80% are singletons and the top ten take approximately 2.5%. As concerns this clone: Its antigen is as yet unknown.

Sequenced: PBMCs. The sequence was obtained from a woman in her 40s in good health and CMV-seropositive.

The CDR3 loop is CASSRTSGVGADTQYF. For the CDR3, the DNA is TGTGCCAGCAGTCGGACTAGCGGGGTGGGGGCAGATACGCAGTATTTT. The chain recombines TRBV7-2 with TRBJ2-3; 12 bases are a match to TRBD2. The CDR3 totals 16 residues. Germline V gene lookup returns CDR1 SGHTA and CDR2 FQGNSA. The trim removed 6 bases at V and 4 bases at J, leaving 8 bases unmatched.